The entry that follows covers one T cell receptor (beta chain) sequence. Its cognate antigen is unknown. This sample is drawn from a study of post-analysis software for immune sequencing data. Study-level information: In terms of disease course, relapsing-remitting, secondary progressive and progressive-relapsing multiple sclerosis were included. Regarding the study as a whole: In patients, TRBV5-6, TRBV5-1 and TRBV20-1 belonged to five or six TRBV segments found more frequently than in controls.

The CDR3 is made up of 16 amino acids. Germline values: CDR1 SEHNR, CDR2 FQNEAQ (reference sequence). Trimming removed 2 bases from V and 8 bases from J, with 21 bases in between. Prepared TCR beta cDNA libraries contained unique molecular identifiers. The yield from roughly 1 to 10 million T cells was around 500,000 cDNA molecules in total. TCRdb reprocessed the PCR reads with MiXCR, giving one entry per CDR3 protein. This sample has roughly 650,000 distinct CDR3 sequences, with more than 50% found just once. The J gene is TRBJ1-2, the V gene TRBV7-9, with D maybe TRBD1 (6 bases). The TCR sequence derives from a girl aged 2-10 years with multiple sclerosis. The specimen was blood. The CDR3 is CASSLYIGRGAKGYTF. The DNA for the CDR3 is TGTGCCAGCAGCTTATATATAGGACGGGGGGCGAAAGGCTACACCTTC.